Described below is a single T cell receptor (beta chain) sequence and its context. Its antigen remains unidentified. The data are from a study of OX40 agonist ivuxolimab in advanced cancers. Study in general: Six ivuxolimab dose levels, 0.01 to 10 mg/kg, were given intravenously every 2 weeks.

The study sampled blood at baseline, cycle 4 day 1, and cycle 7 day 1. This CDR3 spans 13 amino acids. CDR1 and CDR2 from the germline V gene are PRHDT and FYEKMQ (reference sequence). The V end was cut by 2 bases, the J end by 9 bases, with 8 bases between. Whole-study findings and limits: Dosing at 0.1 to 3.0 mg/kg was accompanied by clonal expansion of CD4+ and CD8+ blood T cells by week 6.

Some clones are missing from TCRdb's copy, which holds only in-frame ones; the method was immunoSEQ multiplex PCR. The sample lists about 77,000 clones; around 83% were seen once. The source was CD4+ or CD8+ T cells sorted from blood, collected in a trial of the OX40 agonist ivuxolimab. The sequence was obtained from an adult with an advanced solid tumor such as melanoma, head and neck, liver or kidney cancer. The chain recombines TRBV13 with TRBJ1-6; D not resolved. As DNA, the CDR3 is TGTGCCAGCAGCTTAATAGGGATTTCACCCCTCCACTTT. As protein: CASSLIGISPLHF.